Included here is one TCR beta chain sequence, with context. Its antigen is still unknown. Qualities for individual bases were not recorded, and no much larger clone is one base off. According to the germline V gene, CDR1 reads SNHLY and CDR2 reads FYNNEI. V is clipped by 5 bases and J by 5 bases, and the sequence between their germline boundaries is 9 bases long. The CDR3, cysteine through phenylalanine, is 12 amino acids long. The DNA shown is the 36-base CDR3, in frame from base 1. The sample comes from a study of T cell responses to AZD1222 COVID-19 vaccine (dated by TCRdb to the early 2020s). As for the study more broadly: AZD1222 recipients whose second dose came at about 4 weeks and those whose second dose came at about 12 weeks were combined into one group, since spike-specific TCR depth and breadth did not differ between the two schedules. A total of about 230 trial participants underwent TCR sequencing, of whom around 200 received two doses of AZD1222 and around 25 received two doses of the MenACWY control vaccine. Enrollment into the trials was organized by age into subgroups of 18-55, 56-69 and 70-plus years, and those subgroups contained around 150, 28 and 57 TCR-sequenced participants, respectively.

The sample's time point label, in plain terms: baseline before first vaccination. Vaccinee samples were obtained from the UK trials COV001 and COV002, which included a single-blind randomized controlled phase 2/3 trial of AZD1222 (ChAdOx1 nCoV-19) in healthy adults. For TCRbeta chain sequencing, PBMC samples from trial participants were taken at day 0 and at day 28 after the second dose. The study at large found these results: Because no day 14 peak-response samples were available, repertoires were characterized only after the peak T cell response. The vaccine-associated CD4 TCRs covered the entire spike protein, and the dominant responses fell in regions 160-218 and 743-854. Most participants were white British and females outnumbered males, and the authors suggested that clonal diversity may have been underestimated. Spike-specific TCR breadth and depth rose significantly after two AZD1222 doses compared with day 0 and with MenACWY recipients. Epitopes outside the regions mutated in the B.1.351 and B.1.1.7 variants were reportedly recognized by nearly half of the unique spike-specific TCRs. The 56-69-year group was small, and its depth increase did not reach significance, likely because of low power. Conclusions about previously exposed vaccinees are limited, since just a handful of AZD1222 recipients were seropositive for SARS-CoV-2 at baseline.

The CDR3 regions of human TCRbeta chains were analyzed by immunosequencing. The authors' pipeline ran thus. Repertoire TCRs were checked for matches against a reference library of SARS-CoV-2-specific TCRs that had been generated using the MIRA antigen-specificity platform. Breadth was defined as the fraction of unique TCRs that were SARS-CoV-2-associated. Depth was defined as the fraction of total T cells that were SARS-CoV-2-associated. Using the MIRA data, every spike-specific TCR was mapped to the spike region that the TCR reacted to and assigned to either a CD4 or a CD8 class. Log10-transformed breadth and depth values were compared by one-way ANOVA with Sidak's multiple comparisons tests. Held by TCRdb, this immuneACCESS table contains in-frame sequences only and omits some clones. Under half of the omission traces to an unresolved V gene where checked; the cause of the rest is unknown. That table supplies the V and J calls and clone size; D and trimming were determined from the DNA. The sample has roughly 170,000 clones on record, more than 85% of them singletons. The ten largest clones capture approximately 0.97% of the sample.

The chain uses TRBV2 and TRBJ1-2; the D segment could be TRBD1, given 6 matching bases. The source is an adult in good health. Sequenced here: peripheral blood, sampled on day 0 of AZD1222 vaccination. The sequenced DNA is TGTGCCAGCAGTCGGACAGAGTATGGCTACACCTTC. This sequence encodes CASSRTEYGYTF.